This T cell receptor beta chain was captured in a study of blood T cells in healthy people across ages. Notes on the study in general: Long-lived and aged donors differed, with more naive CD4+ cells and higher diversity in the long-lived.

Using a J-beta primer mix together with a sample-barcoded 5' primer, a second PCR was run for about 7 to 12 cycles. Researchers report that a template-switch adaptor with 12 random nucleotides tagged each cDNA molecule. TCRdb re-called the 5' RACE reads with MiXCR, one entry per CDR3 protein. The data contain 1,500,000 or so distinct CDR3 sequences, approximately 59% of them singletons. Peripheral blood samples of roughly 9.8 milliliters were drawn from each donor. Comment on this clonotype: Its antigen remains unknown.

The CDR3 has 13 residues. Germline V lookup: CDR1 LGHDT, CDR2 YNNKEL (reference sequence). V was trimmed by 1 base and J by 6 bases, leaving 9 bases between them. This chain connects TRBV3-1 to TRBJ1-1; D is uncertain. This clonotype was sampled from a man between 18 and 35 years old in good health. The sample comprised blood. The CDR3 sequence is CASSQVIRAEAFF. CDR3 sequence (DNA): TGTGCCAGCAGCCAAGTCATCCGGGCTGAAGCTTTCTTT.